The TCR beta chain under discussion was sequenced for a study of blood T cell repertoires in COVID-19. Study background: Whether acute or convalescent, the COVID-19 samples came from the United States, Italy and Spain.

Original analysis: Estimation of nucleated cell counts relied on the amplification of reference gene primers. Sequencing was performed with immunoSEQ multiplex PCR; in TCRdb, only in-frame clones are kept and a portion is missing. The V and J calls and the clone size are those of that table, but D and trimming were determined from the DNA. The data show under 500,000 clones, more than 80% seen once. The germline V and J ends were trimmed by 7 bases and 0 bases, with 16 bases remaining between them. CDR1 LNHDA and CDR2 SQIVND come from the germline V gene (reference sequence). The CDR3 covers 16 residues. Clinical histories supplied by participants themselves formed the basis of cohort assignment. In Cohort 3, a recovered donor had either two negative PCRs, clearance, or symptom resolution.

V is TRBV19 and J is TRBJ2-1, with D possibly being TRBD1 (6 bases). The sequencing sample was made of PBMCs or T cells enriched from blood (not recorded which). The clonotype was recovered from a man aged 25 to 45 who had recovered from COVID-19. The CDR3 spells CASTPTGARSYNEQFF. CDR3 DNA sequence: TGTGCCAGTACCCCGACAGGAGCACGCTCCTACAATGAGCAGTTCTTC.